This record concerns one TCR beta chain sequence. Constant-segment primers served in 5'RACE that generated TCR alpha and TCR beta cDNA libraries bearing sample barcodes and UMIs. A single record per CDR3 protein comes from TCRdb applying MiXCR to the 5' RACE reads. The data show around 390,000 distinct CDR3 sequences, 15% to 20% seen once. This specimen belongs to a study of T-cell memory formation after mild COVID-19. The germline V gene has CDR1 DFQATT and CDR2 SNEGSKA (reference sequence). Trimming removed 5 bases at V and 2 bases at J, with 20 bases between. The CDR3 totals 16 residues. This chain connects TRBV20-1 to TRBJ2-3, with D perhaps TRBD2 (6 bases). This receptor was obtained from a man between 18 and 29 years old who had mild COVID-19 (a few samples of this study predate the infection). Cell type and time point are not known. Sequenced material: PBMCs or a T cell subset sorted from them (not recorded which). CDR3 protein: CSAPPGRSGITDTQYF. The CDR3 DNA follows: TGCAGTGCTCCTCCAGGGAGGTCGGGGATCACAGATACGCAGTATTTT.